This TCR beta chain comes out of a study of human versus mouse CDR3 diversity and MHC coevolution. Study as a whole: Valid reads per sample ranged from roughly 5.5 x 10^6 to 1.7 x 10^7. Study-wide results and limits: Clonal inequality was lowest in two of the three human donors. Humans had the largest estimated TCR beta repertoire, around 1.6 million clonotypes. On average, humans showed more CDR3 deletions and insertions than mice.

Germline trimming cut 3 bases from V and 4 bases from J; bases unmatched to any gene: 15. Germline CDR1 is KGHSH and CDR2 is LQKENI. There are 18 residues in the CDR3. Worth noting for this clone: What it recognizes is unknown.

Measured with immunoSEQ multiplex PCR; TCRdb has only the in-frame clones, and not every one. The top ten hold 1.3% to 1.5% of the sample, which has about 81,000 clones, just over 90% seen once. Sequencing was performed on naive CD4+ T cells from blood. The subset here: CD45RO-negative CD62L-positive naive CD4 T cells. The V call is TRBV18, the J call TRBJ2-7; 10 bases line up with TRBD1. The TCR was taken from a person aged 30-69 years in good health. The CDR3, as DNA: TGTGCCAGCTCACCTAAGTCGGGACAGGGGAGTTATTGGTACGAGCAGTACTTC. This sequence encodes CASSPKSGQGSYWYEQYF.